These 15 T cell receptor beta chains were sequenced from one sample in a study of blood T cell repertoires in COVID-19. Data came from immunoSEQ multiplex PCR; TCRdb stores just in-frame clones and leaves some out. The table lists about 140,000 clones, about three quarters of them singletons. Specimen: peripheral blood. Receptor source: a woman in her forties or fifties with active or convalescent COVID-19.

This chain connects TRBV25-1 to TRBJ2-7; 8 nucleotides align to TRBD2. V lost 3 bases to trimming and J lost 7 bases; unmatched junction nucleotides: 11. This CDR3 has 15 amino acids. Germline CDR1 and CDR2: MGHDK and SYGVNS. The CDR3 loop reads CASSEWGASGSEQYF. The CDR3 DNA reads TGTGCCAGCAGTGAGTGGGGGGCGAGCGGGAGTGAGCAGTACTTC.

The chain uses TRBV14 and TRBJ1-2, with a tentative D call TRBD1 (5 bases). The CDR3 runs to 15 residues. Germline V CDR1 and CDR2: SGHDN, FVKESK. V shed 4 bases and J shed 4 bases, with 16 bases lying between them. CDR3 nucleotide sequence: TGTGCCAGCAGCCCGACTTTGGGGGGACGCTATGGCTACACCTTC. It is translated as CASSPTLGGRYGYTF. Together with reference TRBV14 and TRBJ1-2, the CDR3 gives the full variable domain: EAGVTQFPSHSVIEKGQTVTLRCDPISGHDNLYWYRRVMGKEIKFLLHFVKESKQDESGMPNNRFLAERTGGTYSTLKVQPAELEDSGVYFCASSPTLGGRYGYTFGSGTRLTVV.

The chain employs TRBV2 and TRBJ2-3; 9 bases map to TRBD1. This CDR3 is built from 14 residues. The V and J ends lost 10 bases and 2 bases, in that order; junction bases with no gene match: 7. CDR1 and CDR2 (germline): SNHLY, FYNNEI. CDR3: CATCRDRVTDTQYF. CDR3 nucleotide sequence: TGTGCCACCTGCCGGGACAGGGTCACAGATACGCAGTATTTT.

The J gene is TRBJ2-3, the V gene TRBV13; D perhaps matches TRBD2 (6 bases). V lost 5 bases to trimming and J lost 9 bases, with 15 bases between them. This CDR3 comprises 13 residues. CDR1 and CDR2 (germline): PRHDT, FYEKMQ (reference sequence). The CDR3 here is CASSPRRATTQYF. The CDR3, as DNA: TGTGCCAGCAGCCCCCGGAGGGCCACAACGCAGTATTTT.

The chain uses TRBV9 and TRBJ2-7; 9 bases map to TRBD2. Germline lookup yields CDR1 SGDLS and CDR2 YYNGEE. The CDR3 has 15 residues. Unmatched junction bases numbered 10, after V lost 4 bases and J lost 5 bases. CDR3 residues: CASSPRGLAAHEQYF. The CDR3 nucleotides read TGTGCCAGCAGCCCAAGGGGACTAGCAGCCCACGAGCAGTACTTC.

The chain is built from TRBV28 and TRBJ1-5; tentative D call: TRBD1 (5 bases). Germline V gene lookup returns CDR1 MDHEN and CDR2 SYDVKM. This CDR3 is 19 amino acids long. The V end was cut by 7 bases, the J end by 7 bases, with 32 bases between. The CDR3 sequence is CASTPGAGAWGGQRQPQHF. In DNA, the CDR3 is TGTGCCAGCACCCCGGGAGCAGGAGCTTGGGGCGGGCAGAGGCAGCCCCAGCATTTT.

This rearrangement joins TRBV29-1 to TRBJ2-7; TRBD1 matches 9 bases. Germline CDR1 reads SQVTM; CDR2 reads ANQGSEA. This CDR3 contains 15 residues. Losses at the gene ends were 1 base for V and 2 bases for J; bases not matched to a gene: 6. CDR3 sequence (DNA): TGCAGCGTTGAAGTTGAGGGGACAGGGACCTACGAGCAGTACTTC. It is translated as CSVEVEGTGTYEQYF.

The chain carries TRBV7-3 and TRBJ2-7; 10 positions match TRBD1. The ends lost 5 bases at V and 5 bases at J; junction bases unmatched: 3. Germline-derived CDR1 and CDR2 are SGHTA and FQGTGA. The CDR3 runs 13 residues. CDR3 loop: CASSRDRGHEQYF. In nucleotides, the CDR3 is TGTGCCAGCAGCCGGGACAGGGGCCACGAGCAGTACTTC.

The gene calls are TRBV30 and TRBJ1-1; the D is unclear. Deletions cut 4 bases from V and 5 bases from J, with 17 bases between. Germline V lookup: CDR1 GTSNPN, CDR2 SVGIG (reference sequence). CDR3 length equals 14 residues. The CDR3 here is CAWIGSGRGTEAFF. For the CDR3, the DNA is TGTGCCTGGATTGGCTCCGGGCGAGGGACTGAAGCTTTCTTT.

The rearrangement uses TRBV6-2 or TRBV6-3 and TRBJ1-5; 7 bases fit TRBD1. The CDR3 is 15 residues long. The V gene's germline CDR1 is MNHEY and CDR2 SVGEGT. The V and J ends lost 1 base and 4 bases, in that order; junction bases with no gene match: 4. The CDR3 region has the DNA TGTGCCAGCAGTTACTTCGGGACAGCTAATCAGCCCCAGCATTTT. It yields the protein CASSYFGTANQPQHF.

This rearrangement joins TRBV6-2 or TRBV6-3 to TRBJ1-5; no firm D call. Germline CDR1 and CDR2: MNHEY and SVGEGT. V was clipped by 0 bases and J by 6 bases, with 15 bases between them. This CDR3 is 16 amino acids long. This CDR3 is CASSYSLHRVGQPQHF. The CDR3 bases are TGTGCCAGCAGTTACTCACTTCATCGGGTGGGTCAGCCCCAGCATTTT.

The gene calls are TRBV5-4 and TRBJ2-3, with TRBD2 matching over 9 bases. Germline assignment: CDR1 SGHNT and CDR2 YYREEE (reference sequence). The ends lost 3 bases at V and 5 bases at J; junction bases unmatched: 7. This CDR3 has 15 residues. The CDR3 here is CASSSSGIGGDTQYF. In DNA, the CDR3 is TGTGCCAGCAGCTCTAGCGGGATTGGTGGAGATACGCAGTATTTT.

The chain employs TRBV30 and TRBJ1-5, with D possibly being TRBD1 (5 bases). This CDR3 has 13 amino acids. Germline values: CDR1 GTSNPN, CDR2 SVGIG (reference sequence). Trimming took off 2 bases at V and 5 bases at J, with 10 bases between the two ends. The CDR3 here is CAWSQQVDQPQHF. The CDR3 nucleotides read TGTGCCTGGAGTCAACAGGTGGATCAGCCCCAGCATTTT. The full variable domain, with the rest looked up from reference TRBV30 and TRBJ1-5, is SQTIHQWPATLVQPVGSPLSLECTVEGTSNPNLYWYRQAAGRGLQLLFYSVGIGQISSEVPQNLSASRPQDRQFILSSKKLLLSDSGFYLCAWSQQVDQPQHFGDGTRLSIL.

CDR3 nucleotide sequence: TGTGCCACCAGCAGAGATCTGGGCAGGGCTGGAAACACCATATATTTT. It encodes CATSRDLGRAGNTIYF. The chain recombines TRBV15 with TRBJ1-3, with D perhaps matching TRBD1 (5 bases). The germline V and J ends were trimmed by 0 bases and 2 bases, with 11 bases remaining between them. Looked up from germline, CDR1 is LNHNV and CDR2 is YYDKDF (reference sequence). This CDR3 contains 16 residues.

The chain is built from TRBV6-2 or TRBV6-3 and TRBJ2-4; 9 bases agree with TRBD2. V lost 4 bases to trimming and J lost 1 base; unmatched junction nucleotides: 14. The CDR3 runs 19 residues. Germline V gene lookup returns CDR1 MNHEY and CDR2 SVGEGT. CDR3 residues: CASSSGVAGVLGAKNIQYF. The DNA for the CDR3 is TGTGCCAGCAGTTCTGGGGTAGCGGGGGTCTTAGGGGCCAAAAACATTCAGTACTTC.